This TCR beta chain was recorded in a study of blood T cell repertoires in COVID-19. V shed 7 bases, J shed 0 bases, and the junction held 5 bases outside the gene matches. This CDR3 is 14 amino acids long. Germline CDR1 MNHEY, CDR2 SVGAGI. The authors' processing: For nucleated cells, counts were estimated from reference gene primer amplification. Repertoires were generated with immunoSEQ multiplex PCR, while TCRdb's copy carries only in-frame clones and drops some. The V and J calls and clone size were taken over from that table, and D and trimming were inferred from the DNA. The profile shows approximately 220,000 clones, 85% to 90% of them singletons. Participant ages covered about 18 to 100 years across 20 to 30 US areas.

Input material: PBMCs or T cells enriched from blood (not recorded which). The rearrangement joins TRBV6-5 to TRBJ1-1; 7 bases are shared with TRBD1. The receptor's source is a man aged 30-40 years who had been exposed to COVID-19. The CDR3 here is CASNHQGVNTEAFF. The CDR3 DNA is TGTGCCAGCAACCACCAGGGGGTGAACACTGAAGCTTTCTTT.